What follows describes a single T cell receptor (beta chain). Its antigen is not known. These data are taken from a study of Ad26.COV2.S vaccination and SARS-CoV-2 variants. Study conclusions and caveats: Spike-specific TCR breadth was greater in vaccine than placebo recipients.

Treatment indicated: around 19 received Ad26.COV2.S at low or high dose, single or two shots; a few received placebo; per-sample allocation not given. Samples analyzed were those drawn on day 63 after the first vaccine or placebo injection. Profiling relied on immunoSEQ multiplex PCR, and the TCRdb table lists in-frame clones only, not all of them. Of around 300,000 clones listed, around 89% are singletons. The sample here was peripheral blood, taken in a trial of Ad26.COV2.S vaccine versus placebo. This sequence was found in a person aged 18 to 59 who received the Ad26.COV2.S COVID-19 vaccine or a placebo.

DNA of the CDR3: TGCGCCAGCAGTCAATCGCCCCCTCAAGATACGCAGTATTTT. Translating it yields CASSQSPPQDTQYF. This sequence joins TRBV23-1 and TRBJ2-3; D is unresolved. TRBV23-1 is reported as an ORF; its role is uncertain. There are 14 residues in the CDR3. V gave up 0 bases and J gave up 5 bases, with 9 bases separating them.